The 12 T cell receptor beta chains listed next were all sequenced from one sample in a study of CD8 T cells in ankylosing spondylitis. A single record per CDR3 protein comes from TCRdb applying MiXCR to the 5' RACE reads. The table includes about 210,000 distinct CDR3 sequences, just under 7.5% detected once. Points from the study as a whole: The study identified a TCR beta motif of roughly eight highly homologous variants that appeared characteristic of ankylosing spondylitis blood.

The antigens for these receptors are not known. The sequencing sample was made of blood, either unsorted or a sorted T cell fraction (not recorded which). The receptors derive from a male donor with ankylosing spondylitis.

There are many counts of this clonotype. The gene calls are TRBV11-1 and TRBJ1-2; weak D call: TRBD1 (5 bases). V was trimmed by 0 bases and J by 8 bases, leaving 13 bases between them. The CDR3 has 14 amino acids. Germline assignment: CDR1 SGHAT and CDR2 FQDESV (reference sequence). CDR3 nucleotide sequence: TGTGCCAGCAGCTTAGCCCGGGACGGTATGGGCTACACCTTC. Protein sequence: CASSLARDGMGYTF.

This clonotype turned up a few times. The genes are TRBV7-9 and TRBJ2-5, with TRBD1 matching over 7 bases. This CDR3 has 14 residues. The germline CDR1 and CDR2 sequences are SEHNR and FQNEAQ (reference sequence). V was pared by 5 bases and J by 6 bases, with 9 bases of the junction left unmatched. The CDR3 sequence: CASSPRQGRQTQYF. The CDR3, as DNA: TGTGCCAGCAGCCCGAGACAGGGTAGGCAGACCCAGTACTTC.

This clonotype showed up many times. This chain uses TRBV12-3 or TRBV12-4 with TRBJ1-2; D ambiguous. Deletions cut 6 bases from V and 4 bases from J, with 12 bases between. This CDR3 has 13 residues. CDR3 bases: TGTGCCAGCAGCTTTCTATTTGGCTATGGCTACACCTTC. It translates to CASSFLFGYGYTF.

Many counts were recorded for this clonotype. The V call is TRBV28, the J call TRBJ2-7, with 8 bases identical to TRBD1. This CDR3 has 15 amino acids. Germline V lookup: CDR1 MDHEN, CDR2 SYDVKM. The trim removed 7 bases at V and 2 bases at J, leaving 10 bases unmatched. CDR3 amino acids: CASISGGQFPYEQYF. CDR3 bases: TGTGCCAGCATCTCAGGGGGCCAATTCCCCTACGAGCAGTACTTC.

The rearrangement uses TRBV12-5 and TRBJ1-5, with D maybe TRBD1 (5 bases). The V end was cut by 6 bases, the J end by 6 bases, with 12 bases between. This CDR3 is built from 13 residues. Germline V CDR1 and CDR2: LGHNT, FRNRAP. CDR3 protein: CASGDNGGQPQHF. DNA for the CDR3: TGTGCTAGTGGGGACAATGGGGGTCAGCCCCAGCATTTT.

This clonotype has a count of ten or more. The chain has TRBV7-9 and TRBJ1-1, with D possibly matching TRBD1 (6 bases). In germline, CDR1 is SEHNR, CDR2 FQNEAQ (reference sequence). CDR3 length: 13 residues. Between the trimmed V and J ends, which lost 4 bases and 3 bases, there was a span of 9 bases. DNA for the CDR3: TGTGCCAGCAGCTCCCAGGGGTACACTGAAGCTTTCTTT. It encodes CASSSQGYTEAFF.

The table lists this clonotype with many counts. The CDR3 DNA reads TGCAGCGTCCTAGTCCGGGACAGGACTAATGAAAAACTGTTTTTT. This encodes CSVLVRDRTNEKLFF. The chain has TRBV29-1 and TRBJ1-4, with 8 bases matching TRBD1. Germline lookup yields CDR1 SQVTM and CDR2 ANQGSEA. V gave up 6 bases and J gave up 2 bases; unmatched junction bases: 8. The CDR3 runs 15 residues.

CDR3 amino acids: CASTWGTNTGELFF. The CDR3 bases are TGTGCCAGCACGTGGGGAACGAACACCGGGGAGCTGTTTTTT. This chain joins TRBV27 and TRBJ2-2, with no clear D. The CDR3 contains 14 residues. V dropped 7 bases and J dropped 0 bases, with 9 bases sitting between them. The germline CDR1 and CDR2 sequences are MNHEY and SMNVEV (reference sequence).

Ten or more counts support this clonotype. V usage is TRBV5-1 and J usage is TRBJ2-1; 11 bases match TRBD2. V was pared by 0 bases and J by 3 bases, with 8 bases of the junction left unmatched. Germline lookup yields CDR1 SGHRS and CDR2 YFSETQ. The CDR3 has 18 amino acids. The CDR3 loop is CASSLGRSGLADYNEQFF. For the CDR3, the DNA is TGCGCCAGCAGCTTGGGGCGCTCGGGACTAGCGGACTACAATGAGCAGTTCTTC.

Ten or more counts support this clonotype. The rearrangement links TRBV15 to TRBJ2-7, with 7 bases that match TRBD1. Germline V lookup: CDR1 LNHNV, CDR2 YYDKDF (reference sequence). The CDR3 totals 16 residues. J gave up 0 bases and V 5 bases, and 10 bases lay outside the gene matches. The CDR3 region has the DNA TGTGCCACCAGCCCTCAGGGGGTCCTAAGCTCCTACGAGCAGTACTTC. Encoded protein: CATSPQGVLSSYEQYF.

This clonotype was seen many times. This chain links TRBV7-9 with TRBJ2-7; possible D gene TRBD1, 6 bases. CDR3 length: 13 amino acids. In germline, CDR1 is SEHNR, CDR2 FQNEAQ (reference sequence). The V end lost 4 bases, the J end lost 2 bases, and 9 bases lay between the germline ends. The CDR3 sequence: CASSSGDTYEQYF. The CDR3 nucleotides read TGTGCCAGCAGCTCAGGGGACACCTACGAGCAGTACTTC.

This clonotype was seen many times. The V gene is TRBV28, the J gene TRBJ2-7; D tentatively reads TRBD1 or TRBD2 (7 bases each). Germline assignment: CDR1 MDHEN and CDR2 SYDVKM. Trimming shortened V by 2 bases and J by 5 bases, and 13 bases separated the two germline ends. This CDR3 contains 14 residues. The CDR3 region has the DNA TGTGCCAGCAGTTTACGGGGGAGGGGGCACGAGCAGTACTTC. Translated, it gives CASSLRGRGHEQYF.